This TCR beta chain was documented in a study of T cell repertoires in ileal Crohn's disease. On the study more broadly: All patients had surgery for stricturing (around 60%) or penetrating (roughly 39%) disease.

TCRdb keeps only in-frame clones here, not all; method: immunoSEQ multiplex PCR. The sample has several thousand clones, 60% to 80% seen once. Time point described: neoterminal ileum biopsy at postoperative endoscopy, about 6 months after surgery. The CDR3 contains 13 residues. Germline lookup yields CDR1 GTSNPN and CDR2 SVGIG (reference sequence). Deletions cut 0 bases from V and 6 bases from J, with 9 bases between. Findings and caveats of the study: Within the first postoperative year, endoscopy came at median around 7 months.

This clone was observed a handful of times. Its antigen is currently unknown. The chain uses TRBV30 and TRBJ1-5; weak D call: TRBD1 (5 bases). This TCR was recovered from an adult with Crohn's disease. The source material was ileal tissue. CDR3 loop: CAWSVDISQPQHF. The CDR3 DNA sequence: TGTGCCTGGAGTGTGGACATCTCTCAGCCCCAGCATTTT. Using reference TRBV30 and TRBJ1-5 for the parts outside the CDR3, the full variable domain is SQTIHQWPATLVQPVGSPLSLECTVEGTSNPNLYWYRQAAGRGLQLLFYSVGIGQISSEVPQNLSASRPQDRQFILSSKKLLLSDSGFYLCAWSVDISQPQHFGDGTRLSIL.